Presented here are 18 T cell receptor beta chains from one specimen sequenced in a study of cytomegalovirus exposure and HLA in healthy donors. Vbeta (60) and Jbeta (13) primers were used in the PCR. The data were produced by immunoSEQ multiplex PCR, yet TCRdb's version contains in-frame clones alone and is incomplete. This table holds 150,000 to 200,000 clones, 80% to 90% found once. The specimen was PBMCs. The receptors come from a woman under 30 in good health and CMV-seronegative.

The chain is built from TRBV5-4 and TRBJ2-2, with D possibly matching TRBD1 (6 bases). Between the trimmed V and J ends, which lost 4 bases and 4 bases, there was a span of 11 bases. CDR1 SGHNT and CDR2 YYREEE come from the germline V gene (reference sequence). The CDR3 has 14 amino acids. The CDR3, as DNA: TGTGCCAGCAGCAAAGGACAGAGCACCGGGGAGCTGTTTTTT. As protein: CASSKGQSTGELFF. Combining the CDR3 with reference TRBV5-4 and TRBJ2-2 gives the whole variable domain ETGVTQSPTHLIKTRGQQVTLRCSSQSGHNTVSWYQQALGQGPQFIFQYYREEENGRGNFPPRFSGLQFPNYSSELNVNALELDDSALYLCASSKGQSTGELFFGEGSRLTVL.

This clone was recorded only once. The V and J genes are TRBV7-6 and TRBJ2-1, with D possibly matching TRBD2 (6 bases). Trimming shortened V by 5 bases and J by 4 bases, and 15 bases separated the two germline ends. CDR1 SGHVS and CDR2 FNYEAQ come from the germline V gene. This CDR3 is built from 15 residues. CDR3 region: CASSPSGVGYNEQFF. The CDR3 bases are TGTGCCAGCAGCCCTTCGGGAGTGGGTTACAATGAGCAGTTCTTC. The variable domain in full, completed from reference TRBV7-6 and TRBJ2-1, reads GAGVSQSPRYKVTKRGQDVALRCDPISGHVSLYWYRQALGQGPEFLTYFNYEAQQDKSGLPNDRFSAERPEGSISTLTIQRTEQRDSAMYRCASSPSGVGYNEQFFGPGTRLTVL.

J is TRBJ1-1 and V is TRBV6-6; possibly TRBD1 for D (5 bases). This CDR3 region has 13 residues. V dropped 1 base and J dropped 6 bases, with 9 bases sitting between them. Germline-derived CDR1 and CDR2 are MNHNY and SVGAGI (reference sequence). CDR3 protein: CASSYFQGPEAFF. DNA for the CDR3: TGTGCCAGCAGTTACTTCCAGGGTCCTGAAGCTTTCTTT.

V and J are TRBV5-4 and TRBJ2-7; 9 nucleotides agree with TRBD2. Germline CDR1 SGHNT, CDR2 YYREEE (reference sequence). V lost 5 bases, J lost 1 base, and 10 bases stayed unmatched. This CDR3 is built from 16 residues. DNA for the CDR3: TGTGCCAGCAGGCACGAGGGGGCGGGAGGGTCCTACGAGCAGTACTTC. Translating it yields CASRHEGAGGSYEQYF.

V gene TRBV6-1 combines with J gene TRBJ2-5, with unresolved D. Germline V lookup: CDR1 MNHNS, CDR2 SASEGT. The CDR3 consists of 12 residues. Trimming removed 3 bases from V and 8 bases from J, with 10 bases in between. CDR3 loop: CASSDSRSTQYF. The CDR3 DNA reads TGTGCCAGCAGTGACAGTCGAAGTACCCAGTACTTC.

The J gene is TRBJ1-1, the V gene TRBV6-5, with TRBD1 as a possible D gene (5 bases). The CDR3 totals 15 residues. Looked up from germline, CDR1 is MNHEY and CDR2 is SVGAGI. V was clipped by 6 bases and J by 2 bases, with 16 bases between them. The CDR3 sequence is CASRPPLRVNTEAFF. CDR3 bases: TGTGCCAGCAGGCCACCGCTCAGGGTTAACACTGAAGCTTTCTTT.

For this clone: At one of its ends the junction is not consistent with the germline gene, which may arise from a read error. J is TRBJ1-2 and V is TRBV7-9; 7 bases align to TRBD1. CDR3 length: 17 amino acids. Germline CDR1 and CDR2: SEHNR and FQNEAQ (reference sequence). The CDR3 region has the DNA TGTTCCAGCAGCTTTCGTACACTCCAGGGGGAATACTATGGCTACACCTTC. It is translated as CSSSFRTLQGEYYGYTF.

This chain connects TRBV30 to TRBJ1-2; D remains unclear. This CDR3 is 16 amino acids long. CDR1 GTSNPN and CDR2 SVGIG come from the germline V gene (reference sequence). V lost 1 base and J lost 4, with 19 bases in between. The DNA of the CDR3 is TGTGCCTGGAGTGGAGCTTTGTCTTCGGGGAGCTATGGCTACACCTTC. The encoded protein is CAWSGALSSGSYGYTF.

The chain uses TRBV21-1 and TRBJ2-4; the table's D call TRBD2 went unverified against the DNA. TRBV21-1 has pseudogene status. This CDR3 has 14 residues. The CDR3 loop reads CASSPRVSKNIQYF. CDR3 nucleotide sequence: TGTGCCAGCAGCCCCCGGGTTTCCAAAAACATTCAGTACTTC.

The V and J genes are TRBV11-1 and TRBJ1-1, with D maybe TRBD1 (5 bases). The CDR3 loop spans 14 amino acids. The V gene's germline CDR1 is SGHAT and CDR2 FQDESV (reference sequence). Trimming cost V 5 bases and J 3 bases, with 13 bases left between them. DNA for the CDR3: TGTGCCAGCAGCGACAACTGGGGGGACACTGAAGCTTTCTTT. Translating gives CASSDNWGDTEAFF.

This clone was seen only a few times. The CDR3 DNA follows: TGTGCCAGCAGTGAACGGGGGGGCAATCAGCCCCAGCATTTT. The encoded protein is CASSERGGNQPQHF. The V and J genes are TRBV6-5 and TRBJ1-5, with D maybe TRBD1 (5 bases). V was cut by 5 bases and J by 2 bases, with 10 bases left in between. The CDR3 covers 14 residues. Germline loops: CDR1 MNHEY, CDR2 SVGAGI.

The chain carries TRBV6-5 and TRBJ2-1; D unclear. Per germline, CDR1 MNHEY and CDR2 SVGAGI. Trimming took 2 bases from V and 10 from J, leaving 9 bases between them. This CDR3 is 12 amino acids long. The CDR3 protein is CASSYVGGEQFF. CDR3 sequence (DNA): TGTGCCAGCAGTTACGTAGGCGGAGAGCAGTTCTTC.

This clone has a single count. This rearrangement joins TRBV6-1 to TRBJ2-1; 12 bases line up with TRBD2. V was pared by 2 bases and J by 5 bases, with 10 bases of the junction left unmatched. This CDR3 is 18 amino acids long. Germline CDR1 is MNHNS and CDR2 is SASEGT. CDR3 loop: CASSESGRASGRDNEQFF. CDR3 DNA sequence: TGTGCCAGCAGTGAATCGGGACGGGCTAGCGGGAGGGACAATGAGCAGTTCTTC.

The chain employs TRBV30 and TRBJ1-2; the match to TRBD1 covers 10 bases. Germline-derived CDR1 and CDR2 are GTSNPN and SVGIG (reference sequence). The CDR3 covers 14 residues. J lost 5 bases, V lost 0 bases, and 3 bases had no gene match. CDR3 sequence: CAWSVDRGVYGYTF. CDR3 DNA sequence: TGTGCCTGGAGTGTGGACAGGGGGGTTTATGGCTACACCTTC.

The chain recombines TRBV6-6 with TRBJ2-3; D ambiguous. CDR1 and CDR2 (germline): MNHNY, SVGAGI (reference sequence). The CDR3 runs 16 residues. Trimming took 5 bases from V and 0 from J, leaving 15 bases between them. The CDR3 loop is CASSRRPAASTDTQYF. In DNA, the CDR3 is TGTGCCAGCAGTCGTCGTCCGGCGGCTAGCACAGATACGCAGTATTTT.

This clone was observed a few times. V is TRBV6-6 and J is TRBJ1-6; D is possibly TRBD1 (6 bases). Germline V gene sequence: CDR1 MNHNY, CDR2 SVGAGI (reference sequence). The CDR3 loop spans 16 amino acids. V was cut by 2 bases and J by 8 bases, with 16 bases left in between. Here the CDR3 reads CASSYDLGTRHSPLHF. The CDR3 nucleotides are TGTGCCAGCAGTTACGATCTAGGGACACGGCATTCACCCCTCCACTTT.

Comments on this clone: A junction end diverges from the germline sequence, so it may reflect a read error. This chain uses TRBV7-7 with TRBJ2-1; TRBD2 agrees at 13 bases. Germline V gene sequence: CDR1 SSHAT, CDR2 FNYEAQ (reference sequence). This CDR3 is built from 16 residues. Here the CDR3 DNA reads TGTGCTAGCAGTCGGACTAGCGGGAGTTCCTACAATGAGCAGTTCTTC. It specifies CASSRTSGSSYNEQFF.

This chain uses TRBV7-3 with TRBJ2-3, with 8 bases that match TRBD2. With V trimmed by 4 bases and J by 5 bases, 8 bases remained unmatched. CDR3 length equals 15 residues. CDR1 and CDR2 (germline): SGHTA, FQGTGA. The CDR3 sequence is CASSSEAGEGDTQYF. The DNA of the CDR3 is TGTGCCAGCAGCTCAGAAGCGGGAGAGGGAGATACGCAGTATTTT.